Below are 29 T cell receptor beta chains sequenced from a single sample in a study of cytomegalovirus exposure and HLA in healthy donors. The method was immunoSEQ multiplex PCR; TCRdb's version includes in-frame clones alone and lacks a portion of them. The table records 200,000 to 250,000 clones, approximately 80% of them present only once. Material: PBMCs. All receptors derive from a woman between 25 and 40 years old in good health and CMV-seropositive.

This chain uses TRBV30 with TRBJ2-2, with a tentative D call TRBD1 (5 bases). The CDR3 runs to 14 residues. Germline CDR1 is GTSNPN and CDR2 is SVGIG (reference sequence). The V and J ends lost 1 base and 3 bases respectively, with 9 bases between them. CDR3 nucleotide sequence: TGTGCCTGGAGTGGGGGCATCTACACCGGGGAGCTGTTTTTT. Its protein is CAWSGGIYTGELFF.

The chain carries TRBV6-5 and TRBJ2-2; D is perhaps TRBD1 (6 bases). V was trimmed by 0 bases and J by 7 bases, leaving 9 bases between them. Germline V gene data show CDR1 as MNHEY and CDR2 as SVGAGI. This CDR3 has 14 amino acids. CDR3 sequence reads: CASSYSLGGGELFF. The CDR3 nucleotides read TGTGCCAGCAGTTACTCGTTAGGGGGCGGGGAGCTGTTTTTT.

CDR3 nucleotides: TGTGCCAGCAGCTTAGCTGCTCTAGGCGCAGATACGCAGTATTTT. The encoded protein is CASSLAALGADTQYF. The chain uses TRBV11-2 and TRBJ2-3; D gene unclear. The CDR3 has 15 amino acids. V shed 1 base and J shed 4 bases, with 12 bases lying between them. Germline values: CDR1 SGHAT, CDR2 FQNNGV.

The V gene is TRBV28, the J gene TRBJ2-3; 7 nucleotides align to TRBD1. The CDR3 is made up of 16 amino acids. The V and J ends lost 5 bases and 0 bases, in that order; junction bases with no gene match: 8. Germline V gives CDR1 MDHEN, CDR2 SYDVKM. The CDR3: CASSPSPGQSTDTQYF. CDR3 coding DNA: TGTGCCAGCAGTCCTTCACCGGGACAGAGCACAGATACGCAGTATTTT.

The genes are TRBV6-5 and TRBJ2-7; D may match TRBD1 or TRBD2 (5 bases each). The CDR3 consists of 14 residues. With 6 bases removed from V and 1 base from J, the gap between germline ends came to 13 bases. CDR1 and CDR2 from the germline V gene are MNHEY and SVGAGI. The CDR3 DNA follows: TGTGCCAGCAGCCGGGACGCCAAGTCCTACGAGCAGTACTTC. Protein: CASSRDAKSYEQYF.

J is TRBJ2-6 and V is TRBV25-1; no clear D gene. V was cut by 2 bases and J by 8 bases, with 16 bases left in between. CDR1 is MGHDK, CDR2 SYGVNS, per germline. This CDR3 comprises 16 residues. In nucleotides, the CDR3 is TGTGCCAGCAGTGAAAATCTAGGGAAAGGATCCAACGTCCTGACTTTC. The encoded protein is CASSENLGKGSNVLTF.

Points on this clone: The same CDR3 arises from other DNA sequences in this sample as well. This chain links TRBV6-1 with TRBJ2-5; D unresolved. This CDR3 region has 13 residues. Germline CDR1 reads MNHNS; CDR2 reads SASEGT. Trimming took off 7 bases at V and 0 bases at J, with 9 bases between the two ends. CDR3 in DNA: TGTGCCAGCACCTCAGGCCACCAAGAGACCCAGTACTTC. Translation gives CASTSGHQETQYF.

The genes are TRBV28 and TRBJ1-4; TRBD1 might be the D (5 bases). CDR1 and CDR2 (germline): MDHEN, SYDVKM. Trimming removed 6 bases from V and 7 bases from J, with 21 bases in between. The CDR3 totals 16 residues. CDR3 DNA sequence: TGTGCCAGCAGCCTACGCCCGGGACCGGACCCTGAAAAACTGTTTTTT. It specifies CASSLRPGPDPEKLFF.

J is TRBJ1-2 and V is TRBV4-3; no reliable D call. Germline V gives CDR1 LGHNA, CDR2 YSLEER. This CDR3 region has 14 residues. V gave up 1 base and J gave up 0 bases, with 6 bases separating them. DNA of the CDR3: TGCGCCAGCAGCCAAGGTCTCACTAACTATGGCTACACCTTC. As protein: CASSQGLTNYGYTF.

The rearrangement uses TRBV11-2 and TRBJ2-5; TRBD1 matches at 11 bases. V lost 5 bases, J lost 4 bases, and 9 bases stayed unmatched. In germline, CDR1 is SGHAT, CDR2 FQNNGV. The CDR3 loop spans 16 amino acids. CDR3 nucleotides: TGTGCCAGCAGCACCACCCGGGACAGGGGGGGAGAGACCCAGTACTTC. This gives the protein CASSTTRDRGGETQYF.

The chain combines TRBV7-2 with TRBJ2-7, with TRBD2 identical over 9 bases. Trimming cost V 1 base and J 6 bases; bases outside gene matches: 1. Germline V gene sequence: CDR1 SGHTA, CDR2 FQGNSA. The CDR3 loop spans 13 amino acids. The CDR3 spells CASSLGLAVEQYF. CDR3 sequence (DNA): TGTGCCAGCAGCTTAGGACTAGCGGTCGAGCAGTACTTC.

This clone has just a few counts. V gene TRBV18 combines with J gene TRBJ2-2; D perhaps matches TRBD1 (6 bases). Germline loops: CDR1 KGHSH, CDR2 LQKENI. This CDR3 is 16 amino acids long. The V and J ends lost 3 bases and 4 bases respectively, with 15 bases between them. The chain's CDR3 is CASSPTHRVATGELFF. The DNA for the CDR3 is TGTGCCAGCTCACCCACCCACAGGGTTGCCACCGGGGAGCTGTTTTTT.

Written as DNA, the CDR3 is TGCGCCAGCAGCGGAAATCGGGGAGGGATGTTCTATGGCTACACCTTC. As protein: CASSGNRGGMFYGYTF. The chain joins TRBV5-1 to TRBJ1-2; no reliable D call. The ends were cut back, 4 bases at V and 4 bases at J, with 20 bases in the middle. Germline V gives CDR1 SGHRS, CDR2 YFSETQ. The CDR3 sequence is 16 residues long. Together with reference TRBV5-1 and TRBJ1-2, the CDR3 gives the full variable domain: KAGVTQTPRYLIKTRGQQVTLSCSPISGHRSVSWYQQTPGQGLQFLFEYFSETQRNKGNFPGRFSGRQFSNSRSEMNVSTLELGDSALYLCASSGNRGGMFYGYTFGSGTRLTVV.

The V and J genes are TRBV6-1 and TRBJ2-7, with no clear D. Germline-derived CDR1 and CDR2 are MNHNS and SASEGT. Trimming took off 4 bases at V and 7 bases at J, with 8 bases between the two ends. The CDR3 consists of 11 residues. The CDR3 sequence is CASSALREQYF. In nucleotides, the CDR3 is TGTGCCAGCAGTGCCCTTCGGGAGCAGTACTTC.

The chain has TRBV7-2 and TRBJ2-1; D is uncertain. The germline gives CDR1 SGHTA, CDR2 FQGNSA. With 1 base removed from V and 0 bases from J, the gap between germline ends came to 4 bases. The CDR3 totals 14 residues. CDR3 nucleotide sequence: TGTGCCAGCAGCTTAGACAGCTCCTACAATGAGCAGTTCTTC. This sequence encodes CASSLDSSYNEQFF. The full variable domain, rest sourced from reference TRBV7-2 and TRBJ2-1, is GAGVSQSPSNKVTEKGKDVELRCDPISGHTALYWYRQSLGQGLEFLIYFQGNSAPDKSGLPSDRFSAERTGGSVSTLTIQRTQQEDSAVYLCASSLDSSYNEQFFGPGTRLTVL.

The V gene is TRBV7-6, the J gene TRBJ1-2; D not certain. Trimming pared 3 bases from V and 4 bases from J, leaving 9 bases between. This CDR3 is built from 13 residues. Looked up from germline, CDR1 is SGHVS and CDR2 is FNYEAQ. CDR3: CASSFSLSYGYTF. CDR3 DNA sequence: TGTGCCAGCAGCTTCTCGTTGAGCTATGGCTACACCTTC.

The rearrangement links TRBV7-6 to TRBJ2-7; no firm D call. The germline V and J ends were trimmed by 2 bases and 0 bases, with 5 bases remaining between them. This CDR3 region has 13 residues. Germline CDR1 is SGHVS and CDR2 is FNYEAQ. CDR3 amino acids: CASSLKSSYEQYF. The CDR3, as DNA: TGTGCCAGCAGCTTAAAGTCCTCCTACGAGCAGTACTTC.

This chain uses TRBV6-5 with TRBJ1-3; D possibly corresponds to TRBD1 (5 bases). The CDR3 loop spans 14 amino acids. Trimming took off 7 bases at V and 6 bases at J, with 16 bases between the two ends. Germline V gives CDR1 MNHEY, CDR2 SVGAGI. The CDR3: CASTPTVRENTIYF. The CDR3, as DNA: TGTGCCAGCACCCCGACAGTGAGGGAAAACACCATATATTTT.

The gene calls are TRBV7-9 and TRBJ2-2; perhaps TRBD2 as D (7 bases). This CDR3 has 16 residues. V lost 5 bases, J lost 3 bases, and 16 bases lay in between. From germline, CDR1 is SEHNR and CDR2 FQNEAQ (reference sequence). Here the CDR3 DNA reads TGTGCCAGCAGCCGGGGGGCTAGCGTCGACACCGGGGAGCTGTTTTTT. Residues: CASSRGASVDTGELFF.

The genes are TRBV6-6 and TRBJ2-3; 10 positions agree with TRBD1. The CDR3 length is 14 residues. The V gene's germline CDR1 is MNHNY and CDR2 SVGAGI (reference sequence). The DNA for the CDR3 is TGTTCAGGCGGAGGGACAGGGGTGACAGATACGCAGTATTTT. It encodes CSGGGTGVTDTQYF.

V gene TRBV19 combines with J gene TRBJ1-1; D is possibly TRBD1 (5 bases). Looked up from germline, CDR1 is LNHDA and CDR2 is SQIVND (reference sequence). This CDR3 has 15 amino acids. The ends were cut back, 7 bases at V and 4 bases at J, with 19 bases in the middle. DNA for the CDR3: TGTGCCAGTAATGAAGGGGAGGGCTGGGGCACTGAAGCTTTCTTT. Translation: CASNEGEGWGTEAFF.

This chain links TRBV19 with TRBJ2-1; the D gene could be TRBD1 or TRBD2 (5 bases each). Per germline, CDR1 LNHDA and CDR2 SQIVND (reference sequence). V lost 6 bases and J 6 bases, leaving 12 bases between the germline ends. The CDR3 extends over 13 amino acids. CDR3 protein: CASSYDGGNEQFF. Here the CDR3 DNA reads TGTGCCAGTAGCTATGATGGGGGCAATGAGCAGTTCTTC.

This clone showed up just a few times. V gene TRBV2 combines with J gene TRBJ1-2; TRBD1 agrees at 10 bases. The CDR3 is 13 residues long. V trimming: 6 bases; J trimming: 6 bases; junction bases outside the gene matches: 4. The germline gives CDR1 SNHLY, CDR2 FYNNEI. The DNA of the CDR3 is TGTGCCAGCAGGAGACAGGGGGCGGATGGCTACACCTTC. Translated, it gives CASRRQGADGYTF. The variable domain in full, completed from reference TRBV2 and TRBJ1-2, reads EPEVTQTPSHQVTQMGQEVILRCVPISNHLYFYWYRQILGQKVEFLVSFYNNEISEKSEIFDDQFSVERPDGSNFTLKIRSTKLEDSAMYFCASRRQGADGYTFGSGTRLTVV.

This chain's CDR3 is CASSLSDSNNEQFF. In DNA, the CDR3 is TGTGCCAGCAGCTTATCGGACAGTAACAATGAGCAGTTCTTC. This chain joins TRBV7-6 and TRBJ2-1, with D perhaps TRBD1 (6 bases). This CDR3 contains 14 residues. Trimming shortened V by 2 bases and J by 5 bases, and 10 bases separated the two germline ends. Germline V lookup: CDR1 SGHVS, CDR2 FNYEAQ.

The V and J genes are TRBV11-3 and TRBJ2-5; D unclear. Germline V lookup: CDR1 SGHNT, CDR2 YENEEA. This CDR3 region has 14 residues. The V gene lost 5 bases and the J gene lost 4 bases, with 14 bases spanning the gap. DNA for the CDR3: TGTGCCAGCAGCGACCTTTTTGTAAGAGAGACCCAGTACTTC. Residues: CASSDLFVRETQYF.

Here the CDR3 DNA reads TGCGCCAGCAGCCAAGATCGGGGGGGGTACGAGCAGTACTTC. Its translation: CASSQDRGGYEQYF. This sequence joins TRBV4-1 and TRBJ2-7, with TRBD2 identical over 8 bases. V lost 0 bases, J lost 4 bases, and 2 bases stayed unmatched. Germline values: CDR1 MGHRA, CDR2 YSYEKL. The CDR3 is 14 residues long.

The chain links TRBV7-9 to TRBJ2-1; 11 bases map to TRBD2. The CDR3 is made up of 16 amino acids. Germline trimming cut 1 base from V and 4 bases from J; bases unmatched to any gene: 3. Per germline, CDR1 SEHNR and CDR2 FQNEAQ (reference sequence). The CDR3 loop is CASSLGLAGLYNEQFF. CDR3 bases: TGTGCCAGCAGCTTAGGACTAGCGGGACTTTACAATGAGCAGTTCTTC. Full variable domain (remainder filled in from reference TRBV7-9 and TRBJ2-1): DTGVSQNPRHKITKRGQNVTFRCDPISEHNRLYWYRQTLGQGPEFLTYFQNEAQLEKSRLLSDRFSAERPKGSFSTLEIQRTEQGDSAMYLCASSLGLAGLYNEQFFGPGTRLTVL.

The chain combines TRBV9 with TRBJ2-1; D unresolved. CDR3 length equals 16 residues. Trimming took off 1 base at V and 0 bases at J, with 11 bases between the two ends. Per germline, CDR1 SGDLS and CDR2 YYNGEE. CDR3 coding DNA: TGTGCCAGCAGCGTAAGTCTCTTAGACTCCTACAATGAGCAGTTCTTC. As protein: CASSVSLLDSYNEQFF.

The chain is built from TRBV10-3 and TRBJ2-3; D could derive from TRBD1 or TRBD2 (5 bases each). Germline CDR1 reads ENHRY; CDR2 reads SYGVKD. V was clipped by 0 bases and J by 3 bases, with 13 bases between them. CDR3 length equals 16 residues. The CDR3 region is CAISESQGVGTDTQYF. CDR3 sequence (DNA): TGTGCCATCAGTGAGTCTCAGGGAGTAGGGACAGATACGCAGTATTTT.